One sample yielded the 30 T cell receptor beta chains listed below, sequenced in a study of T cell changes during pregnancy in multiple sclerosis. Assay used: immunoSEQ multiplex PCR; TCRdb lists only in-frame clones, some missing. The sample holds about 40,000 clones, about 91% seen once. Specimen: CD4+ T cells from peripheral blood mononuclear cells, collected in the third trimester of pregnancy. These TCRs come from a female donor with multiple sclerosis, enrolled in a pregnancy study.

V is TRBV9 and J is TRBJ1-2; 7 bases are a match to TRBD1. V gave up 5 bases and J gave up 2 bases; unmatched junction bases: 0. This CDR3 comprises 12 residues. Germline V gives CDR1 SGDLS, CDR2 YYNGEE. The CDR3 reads CASRTGNYGYTF. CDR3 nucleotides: TGTGCCAGCAGGACAGGGAACTATGGCTACACCTTC.

CDR3 in DNA: TGTGCCAGCAGCTTGGGGCAGGGAAAAAACATTCAGTACTTC. Protein product: CASSLGQGKNIQYF. This chain links TRBV5-6 with TRBJ2-4, with D tentatively TRBD1 (5 bases). CDR3 length: 14 amino acids. Germline V lookup: CDR1 SGHDT, CDR2 YYEEEE. Trimming pared 0 bases from V and 4 bases from J, leaving 8 bases between.

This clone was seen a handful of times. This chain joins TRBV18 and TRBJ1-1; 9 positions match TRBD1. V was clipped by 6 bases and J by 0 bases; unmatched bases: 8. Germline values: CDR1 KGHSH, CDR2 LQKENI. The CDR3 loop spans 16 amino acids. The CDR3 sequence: CASSFGTGRMNTEAFF. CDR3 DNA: TGTGCCAGCTCTTTCGGGACAGGGAGGATGAACACTGAAGCTTTCTTT.

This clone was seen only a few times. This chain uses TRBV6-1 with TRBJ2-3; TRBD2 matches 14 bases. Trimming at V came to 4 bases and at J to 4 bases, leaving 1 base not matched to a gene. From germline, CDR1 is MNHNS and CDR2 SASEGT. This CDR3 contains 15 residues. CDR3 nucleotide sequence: TGTGCCAGCAGTGGACTAGCGGGAGGGCCAGATACGCAGTATTTT. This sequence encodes CASSGLAGGPDTQYF.

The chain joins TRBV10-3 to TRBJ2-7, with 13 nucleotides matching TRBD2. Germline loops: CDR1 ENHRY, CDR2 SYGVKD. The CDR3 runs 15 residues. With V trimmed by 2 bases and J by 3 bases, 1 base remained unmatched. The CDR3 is CAISEGTSGVYEQYF. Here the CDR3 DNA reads TGTGCCATCAGTGAGGGGACTAGCGGGGTCTACGAGCAGTACTTC.

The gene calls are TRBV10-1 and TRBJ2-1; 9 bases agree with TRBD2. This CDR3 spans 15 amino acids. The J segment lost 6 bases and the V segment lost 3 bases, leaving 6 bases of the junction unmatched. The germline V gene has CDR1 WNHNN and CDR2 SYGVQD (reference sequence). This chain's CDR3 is CASSDSGSPRNEQFF. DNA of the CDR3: TGCGCCAGCAGTGATAGCGGGAGCCCACGCAATGAGCAGTTCTTC.

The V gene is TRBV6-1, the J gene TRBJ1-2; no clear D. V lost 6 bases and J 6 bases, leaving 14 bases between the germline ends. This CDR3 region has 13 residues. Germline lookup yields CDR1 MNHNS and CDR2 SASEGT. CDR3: CASSRPYTDGYTF. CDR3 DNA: TGTGCCAGCAGCCGCCCTTACACCGATGGCTACACCTTC.

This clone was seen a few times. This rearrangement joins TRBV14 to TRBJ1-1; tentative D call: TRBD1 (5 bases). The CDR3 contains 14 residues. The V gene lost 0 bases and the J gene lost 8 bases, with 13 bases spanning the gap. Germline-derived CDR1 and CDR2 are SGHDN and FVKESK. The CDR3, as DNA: TGTGCCAGCAGCCAAGAGAATTGGTCAGGGGAAGCTTTCTTT. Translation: CASSQENWSGEAFF.

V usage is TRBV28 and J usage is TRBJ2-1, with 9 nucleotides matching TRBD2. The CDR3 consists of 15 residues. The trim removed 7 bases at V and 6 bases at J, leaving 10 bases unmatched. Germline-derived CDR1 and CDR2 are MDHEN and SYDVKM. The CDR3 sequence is CASKGEAGGLNEQFF. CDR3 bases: TGTGCCAGCAAGGGGGAAGCGGGAGGTCTCAATGAGCAGTTCTTC.

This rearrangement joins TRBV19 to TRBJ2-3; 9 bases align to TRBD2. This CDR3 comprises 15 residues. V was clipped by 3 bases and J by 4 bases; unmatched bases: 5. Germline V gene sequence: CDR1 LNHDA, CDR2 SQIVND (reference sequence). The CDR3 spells CASSIGSGRADTQYF. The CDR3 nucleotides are TGTGCCAGTAGTATCGGTAGCGGGAGAGCAGATACGCAGTATTTT.

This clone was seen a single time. CDR3 nucleotides: TGTGCCAGCTCAACGGGGACAGCGTCCTACGAGCAGTACTTC. Translating gives CASSTGTASYEQYF. The gene calls are TRBV18 and TRBJ2-7; 7 bases map to TRBD1. The CDR3 consists of 14 residues. Germline values: CDR1 KGHSH, CDR2 LQKENI. V shed 5 bases and J 1 base; nucleotides not matched to a gene: 5.

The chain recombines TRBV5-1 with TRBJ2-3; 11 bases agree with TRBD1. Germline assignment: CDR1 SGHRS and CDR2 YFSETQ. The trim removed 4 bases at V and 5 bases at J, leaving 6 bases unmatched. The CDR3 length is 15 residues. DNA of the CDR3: TGCGCCAGCAGCGCGGGACAGGGGGAGGTAGATACGCAGTATTTT. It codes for CASSAGQGEVDTQYF.

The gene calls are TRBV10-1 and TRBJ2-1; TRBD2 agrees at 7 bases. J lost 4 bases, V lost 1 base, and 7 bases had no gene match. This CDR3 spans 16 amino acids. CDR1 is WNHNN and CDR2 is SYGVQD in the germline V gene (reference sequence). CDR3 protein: CASSEWSGGKYNEQFF. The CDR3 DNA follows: TGCGCCAGCAGTGAGTGGTCGGGGGGTAAATACAATGAGCAGTTCTTC.

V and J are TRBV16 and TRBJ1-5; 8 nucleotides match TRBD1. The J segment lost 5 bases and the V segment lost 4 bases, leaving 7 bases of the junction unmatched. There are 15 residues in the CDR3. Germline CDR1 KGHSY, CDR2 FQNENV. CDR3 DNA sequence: TGTGCCAGCAGCCCAGACAGGGGCGAGCATCAGCCCCAGCATTTT. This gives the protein CASSPDRGEHQPQHF.

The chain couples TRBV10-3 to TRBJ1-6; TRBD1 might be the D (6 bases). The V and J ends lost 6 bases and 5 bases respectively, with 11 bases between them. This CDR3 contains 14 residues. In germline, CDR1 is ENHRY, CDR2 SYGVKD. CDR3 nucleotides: TGTGCCATCAGAGATGGACAGAATAATTCACCCCTCCACTTT. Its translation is CAIRDGQNNSPLHF.

The CDR3 DNA follows: TGTGCCAGCAGTTACCCCTCCACAGGGAGCACTGAAGCTTTCTTT. Its translation: CASSYPSTGSTEAFF. The V gene is TRBV6-5, the J gene TRBJ1-1, with a tentative D call TRBD1 (6 bases). Trimming removed 2 bases at V and 4 bases at J, with 14 bases between. Germline V gives CDR1 MNHEY, CDR2 SVGAGI. The CDR3 consists of 15 residues.

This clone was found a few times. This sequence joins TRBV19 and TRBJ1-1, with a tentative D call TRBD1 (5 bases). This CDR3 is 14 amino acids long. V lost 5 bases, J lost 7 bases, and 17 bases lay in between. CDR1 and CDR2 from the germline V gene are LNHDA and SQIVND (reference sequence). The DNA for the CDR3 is TGTGCCAGTAGTCAGATTCTGGACACGGTTGAAGCTTTCTTT. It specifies CASSQILDTVEAFF.

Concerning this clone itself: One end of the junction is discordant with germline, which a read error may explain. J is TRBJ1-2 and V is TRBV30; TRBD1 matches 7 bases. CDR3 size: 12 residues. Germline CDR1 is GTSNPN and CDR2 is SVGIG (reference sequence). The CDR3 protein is CAWSATGNGYAF. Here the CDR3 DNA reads TGTGCCTGGAGTGCGACAGGGAATGGCTACGCCTTC.

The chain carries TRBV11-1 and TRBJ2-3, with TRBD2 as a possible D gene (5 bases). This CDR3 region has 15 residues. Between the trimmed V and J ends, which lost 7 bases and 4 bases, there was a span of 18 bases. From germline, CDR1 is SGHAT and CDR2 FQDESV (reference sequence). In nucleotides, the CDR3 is TGTGCCAGCACCCGGGGTAGGAGAAACGCAGATACGCAGTATTTT. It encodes CASTRGRRNADTQYF.

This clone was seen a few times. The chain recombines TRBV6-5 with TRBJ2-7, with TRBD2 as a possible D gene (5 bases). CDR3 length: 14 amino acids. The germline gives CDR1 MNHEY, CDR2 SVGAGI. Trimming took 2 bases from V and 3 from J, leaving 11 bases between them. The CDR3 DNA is TGTGCCAGCAGTTACGCGGACGGGGACTACGAGCAGTACTTC. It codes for CASSYADGDYEQYF.

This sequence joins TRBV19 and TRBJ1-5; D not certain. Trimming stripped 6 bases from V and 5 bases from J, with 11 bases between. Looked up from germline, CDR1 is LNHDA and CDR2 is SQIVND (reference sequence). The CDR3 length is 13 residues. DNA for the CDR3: TGTGCCAGTAGCCGGTCGCGGGATCAGCCCCAGCATTTT. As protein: CASSRSRDQPQHF.

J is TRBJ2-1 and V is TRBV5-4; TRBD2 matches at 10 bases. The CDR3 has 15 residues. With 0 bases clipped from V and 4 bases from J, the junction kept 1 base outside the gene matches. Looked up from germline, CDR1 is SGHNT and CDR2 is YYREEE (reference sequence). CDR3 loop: CASSLGTSGYNEQFF. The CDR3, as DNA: TGTGCCAGCAGCTTGGGGACTAGCGGTTACAATGAGCAGTTCTTC.

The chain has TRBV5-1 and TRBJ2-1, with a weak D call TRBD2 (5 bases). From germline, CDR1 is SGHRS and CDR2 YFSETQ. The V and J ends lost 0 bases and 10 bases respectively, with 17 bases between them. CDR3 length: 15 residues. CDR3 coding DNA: TGCGCCAGCAGCTTGGGGGGTAGCGCCCCTCGGGAGCAGTTCTTC. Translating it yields CASSLGGSAPREQFF. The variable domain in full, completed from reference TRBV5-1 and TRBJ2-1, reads KAGVTQTPRYLIKTRGQQVTLSCSPISGHRSVSWYQQTPGQGLQFLFEYFSETQRNKGNFPGRFSGRQFSNSRSEMNVSTLELGDSALYLCASSLGGSAPREQFFGPGTRLTVL.

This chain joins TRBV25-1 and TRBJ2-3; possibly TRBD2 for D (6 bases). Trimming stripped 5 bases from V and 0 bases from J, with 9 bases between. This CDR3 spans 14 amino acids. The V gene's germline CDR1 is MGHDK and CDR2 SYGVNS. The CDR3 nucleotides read TGTGCCAGCAGTCGGGGGATTAGCACAGATACGCAGTATTTT. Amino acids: CASSRGISTDTQYF. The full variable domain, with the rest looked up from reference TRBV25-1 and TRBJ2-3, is EADIYQTPRYLVIGTGKKITLECSQTMGHDKMYWYQQDPGMELHLIHYSYGVNSTEKGDLSSESTVSRIRTEHFPLTLESARPSHTSQYLCASSRGISTDTQYFGPGTRLTVL.

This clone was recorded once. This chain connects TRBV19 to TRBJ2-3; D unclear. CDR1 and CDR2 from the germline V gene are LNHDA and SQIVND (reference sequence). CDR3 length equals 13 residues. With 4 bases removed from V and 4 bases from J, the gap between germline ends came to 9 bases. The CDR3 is CASSTGLADTQYF. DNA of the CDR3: TGTGCCAGTAGTACCGGGTTGGCAGATACGCAGTATTTT.

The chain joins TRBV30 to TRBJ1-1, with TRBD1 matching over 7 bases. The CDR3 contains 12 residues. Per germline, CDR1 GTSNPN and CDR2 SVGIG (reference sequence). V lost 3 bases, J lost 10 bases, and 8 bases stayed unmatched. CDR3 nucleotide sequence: TGTGCCTGGAGACTGCAGGGGGGAAGAGCTTTCTTT. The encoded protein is CAWRLQGGRAFF.

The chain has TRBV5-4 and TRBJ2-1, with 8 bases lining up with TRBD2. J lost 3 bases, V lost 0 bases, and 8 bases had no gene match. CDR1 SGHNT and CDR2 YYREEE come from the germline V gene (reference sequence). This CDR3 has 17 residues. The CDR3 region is CASSLVGAGGSYNEQFF. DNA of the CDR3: TGTGCCAGCAGCTTGGTGGGGGCGGGAGGTAGCTACAATGAGCAGTTCTTC.

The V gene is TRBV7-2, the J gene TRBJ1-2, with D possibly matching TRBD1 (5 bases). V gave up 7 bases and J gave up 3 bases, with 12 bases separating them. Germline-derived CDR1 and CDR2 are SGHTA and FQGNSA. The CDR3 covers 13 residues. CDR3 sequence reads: CASTWGGDYGYTF. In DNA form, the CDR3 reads TGTGCCAGCACTTGGGGGGGGGACTATGGCTACACCTTC.

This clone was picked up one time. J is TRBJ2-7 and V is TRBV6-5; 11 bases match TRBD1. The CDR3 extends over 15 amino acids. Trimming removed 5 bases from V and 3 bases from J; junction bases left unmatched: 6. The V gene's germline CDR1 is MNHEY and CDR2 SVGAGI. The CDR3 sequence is CASSLGTGGYYEQYF. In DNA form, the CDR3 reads TGTGCCAGCAGTCTAGGGACAGGGGGTTACTACGAGCAGTACTTC.

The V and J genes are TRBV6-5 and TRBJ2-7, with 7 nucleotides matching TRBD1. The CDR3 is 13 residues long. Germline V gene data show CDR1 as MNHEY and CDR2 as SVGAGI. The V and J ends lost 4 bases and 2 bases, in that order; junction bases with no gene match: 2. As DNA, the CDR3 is TGTGCCAGCAGTTCGACAGGGCCCTACGAGCAGTACTTC. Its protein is CASSSTGPYEQYF.